This T cell receptor beta chain was documented in a study of blood T cell repertoires in COVID-19. Overall study: Specimens from acute and convalescent COVID-19 originated in the United States, Italy and Spain. Nucleic acid was either cDNA or gDNA, and it came from T cells, B-cell-depleted T cells, or PBMCs.

Germline V lookup: CDR1 SGDLS, CDR2 YYNGEE. This CDR3 comprises 15 residues. Losses at the gene ends were 4 bases for V and 3 bases for J; bases not matched to a gene: 8. Per the original methods: For nucleated cells, counts were estimated from reference gene primer amplification. Repertoires were generated with immunoSEQ multiplex PCR, while TCRdb's copy carries only in-frame clones and drops some. V, J and clone size derive from that table, while D and trimming were established from the DNA sequence. This sample has 200,000 to 250,000 clones; around three quarters occur once, and the top ten carry approximately 7.2%.

Sequenced input: peripheral blood. The sequence was collected from a woman aged 70 to 79 with acute or convalescent COVID-19. This rearrangement joins TRBV9 to TRBJ2-5, with 8 bases identical to TRBD2. CDR3 sequence: CASSPGGGTKETQYF. CDR3 nucleotide sequence: TGTGCCAGCAGCCCCGGGGGGGGGACAAAAGAGACCCAGTACTTC. Full variable domain (missing parts from reference TRBV9 and TRBJ2-5): DSGVTQTPKHLITATGQRVTLRCSPRSGDLSVYWYQQSLDQGLQFLIQYYNGEERAKGNILERFSAQQFPDLHSELNLSSLELGDSALYFCASSPGGGTKETQYFGPGTRLLVL.